The source of this T cell receptor (beta chain) is a study of blood T cells in healthy people across ages. General study points: Per-million-T-cell TCR beta diversity fell roughly linearly with age.

A second PCR, run for about 6 to 11 cycles, used a sample-barcoded 5' primer plus a J-beta primer mix. TCRdb re-called the 5' RACE reads through MiXCR, storing one row per CDR3 protein. The sample has 550,000 to 650,000 distinct CDR3 sequences; about 27% are singletons. Worth noting for this clonotype: Antigen unknown.

The length of the CDR3 is 15 residues. Looked up from germline, CDR1 is MGHRA and CDR2 is YSYEKL. Trimming removed 1 base from V and 5 bases from J, with 11 bases in between. These data were also filed under a second study, of T cells of mothers and their children. That source reports: A few healthy Caucasian mothers and their six children donated. Versus unrelated pairs, overlap was slightly higher in related mother-child pairs, without reaching significance.

The chain links TRBV4-1 to TRBJ1-4; no firm D call. Sequenced: blood. The clonotype comes from a boy aged 2-15 years in good health. The CDR3 DNA reads as TGCGCCAGCAGCCAAGTGGGAGACCCCAATGAAAAACTGTTTTTT. Amino acid sequence: CASSQVGDPNEKLFF.